This T cell receptor (beta chain) was captured by sequencing in a study of chemoradiotherapy in HPV16-positive cancers. Turning to the study itself: Candidate HPV-specific T-cell clones and common TCR motifs came from functional assays in two HPV16-positive patients.

Note on this clone: Antigen: not known.

This CDR3 is built from 14 residues. V was trimmed by 0 bases and J by 1 base, leaving 4 bases between them. CDR1 and CDR2 from the germline V gene are SGDLS and YYNGEE. Sequencing was performed with immunoSEQ multiplex PCR; in TCRdb, only in-frame clones are kept and a portion is missing. The table records about 53,000 clones, roughly 90% of them present only once. Overall study results and limits: Candidate HPV-specific clones and E7-related TCR motifs grew in tumor during treatment.

This rearrangement joins TRBV9 to TRBJ2-2; D gene unclear. This sequence was found in a human donor with HPV-associated anogenital cancer. The specimen comprised blood, sampled from a patient who underwent chemoradiotherapy. The CDR3, as DNA: TGTGCCAGCAGCGTAGGGCAGAACACCGGGGAGCTGTTTTTT. Protein: CASSVGQNTGELFF.